This T cell receptor beta chain was recovered during a study of cytomegalovirus exposure and HLA in healthy donors. CDR1 and CDR2 from the germline V gene are SGHRS and YFSETQ. The ends were cut back, 4 bases at V and 3 bases at J, with 13 bases in the middle. The CDR3 spans 14 residues. The repertoire was sequenced with immunoSEQ multiplex PCR; TCRdb's copy has only in-frame clones and lacks some. Of about 97,000 clones in the sample, just under 95% were seen once. The genes are TRBV5-1 and TRBJ1-2; TRBD1 is a possible D gene (6 bases). The TCR originated in a woman aged 18-30 years in good health and CMV-seronegative. Material for sequencing was PBMCs. For the CDR3, the DNA is TGCGCCAGCAGCCCTCTGACAGGAGACTATGGCTACACCTTC. Translation: CASSPLTGDYGYTF.